Listed here are 5 T cell receptor beta chains from one sample, sequenced in a study of cytomegalovirus exposure and HLA in healthy donors. Here immunoSEQ multiplex PCR was the method, and the copy in TCRdb shows in-frame clones only, minus some. The table lists 100,000 to 150,000 clones, 89% of them singletons. Specimen: PBMCs. The receptors were gathered from a woman younger than 30 in good health and CMV-seronegative.

V is TRBV5-6 and J is TRBJ1-1; D is unresolved. This CDR3 is 12 amino acids long. V was clipped by 3 bases and J by 7 bases, with 10 bases between them. Germline V gene data show CDR1 as SGHDT and CDR2 as YYEEEE. The CDR3 spells CASSSLSLEAFF. CDR3 in DNA: TGTGCCAGCAGCTCGCTAAGCCTTGAAGCTTTCTTT.

The chain uses TRBV12-5 and TRBJ1-1; D is possibly TRBD1 (5 bases). The CDR3 consists of 12 residues. V dropped 1 base and J dropped 8 bases, with 8 bases sitting between them. Germline V lookup: CDR1 LGHNT, CDR2 FRNRAP. CDR3 nucleotide sequence: TGTGCTAGTGGTTTGGACTACAGGGAAGCTTTCTTT. Translation: CASGLDYREAFF.

The chain combines TRBV5-1 with TRBJ1-2; 11 positions match TRBD1. The germline V gene has CDR1 SGHRS and CDR2 YFSETQ. CDR3 length equals 14 residues. Trimming removed 3 bases from V and 5 bases from J; junction bases left unmatched: 3. CDR3 coding DNA: TGCGCCAGCAGCTGGACAGGGGGCAGATATGGCTACACCTTC. Translation: CASSWTGGRYGYTF.

The gene calls are TRBV28 and TRBJ2-7; 8 bases agree with TRBD1. CDR3 size: 14 residues. The ends lost 6 bases at V and 5 bases at J; junction bases unmatched: 9. Germline CDR1 MDHEN, CDR2 SYDVKM. The CDR3 loop reads CASSLTGVGHEQYF. The CDR3, as DNA: TGTGCCAGCAGCTTGACAGGGGTCGGCCACGAGCAGTACTTC. The variable domain in full, with the rest retrieved from reference TRBV28 and TRBJ2-7, is DVKVTQSSRYLVKRTGEKVFLECVQDMDHENMFWYRQDPGLGLRLIYFSYDVKMKEKGDIPEGYSVSREKKERFSLILESASTNQTSMYLCASSLTGVGHEQYFGPGTRLTVT.

The V call is TRBV29-1, the J call TRBJ2-1, with 10 positions matching TRBD2. With 4 bases clipped from V and 6 bases from J, the junction kept 6 bases outside the gene matches. CDR1 is SQVTM, CDR2 ANQGSEA, per germline. This CDR3 comprises 14 residues. This chain's CDR3 is CSVVSAGGPNEQFF. The CDR3, as DNA: TGCAGCGTTGTCTCAGCGGGAGGGCCCAATGAGCAGTTCTTC.